Presented here are 2 T cell receptor beta chains from one specimen sequenced in a study of T cells after yellow fever vaccination. TCRdb itself ran the 5' RACE reads through MiXCR, one entry per CDR3 protein. This sample has over 120,000 distinct CDR3 sequences; 5% to 8% occur once, and the top ten carry about 0.6%. This sample comprised CD4+ T cells sorted from PBMCs, obtained 10 days after the yellow fever booster vaccination. Source of these receptors: a man younger than 40 who received the YFV17D yellow fever vaccine.

The sample holds many counts of this clonotype. The genes are TRBV20-1 and TRBJ2-7; TRBD2 is a possible D gene (6 bases). Trimming shortened V by 5 bases and J by 0 bases, and 14 bases separated the two germline ends. The CDR3 length is 14 residues. Germline CDR1 reads DFQATT; CDR2 reads SNEGSKA (reference sequence). CDR3 region: CSAETSTNSYEQYF. In nucleotides, the CDR3 is TGCAGTGCTGAAACTAGCACCAACTCCTACGAGCAGTACTTC.

This clonotype was detected ten times or more. V gene TRBV19 combines with J gene TRBJ1-5; possible D gene TRBD1, 5 bases. The CDR3 extends over 13 amino acids. Trimming shortened V by 8 bases and J by 6 bases, and 14 bases separated the two germline ends. Germline V gene lookup returns CDR1 LNHDA and CDR2 SQIVND (reference sequence). CDR3 in amino acids: CASGRGFGQPQHF. CDR3 DNA sequence: TGTGCCAGTGGAAGGGGCTTTGGTCAGCCCCAGCATTTT.